This T cell receptor beta chain came from a study of blood T cells in healthy people across ages. Alongside a J-beta primer mix, a sample-barcoded 5' primer served in a second PCR lasting about 7 to 12 cycles. TCRdb reprocessed the 5' RACE reads with MiXCR, giving one entry per CDR3 protein. The table has about 1.5 million distinct CDR3 sequences, roughly 43% seen once; the top ten hold over 3.5%. Healthy individuals of Caucasian origin from Russia, aged about 6 to 95, served as donors. Per individual sample, total RNA of at least 5 micrograms was extracted. The CDR3 has 13 amino acids. V dropped 4 bases and J dropped 4; count of bases not matched to a gene: 6. CDR1 is DFQATT and CDR2 is SNEGSKA in the germline V gene (reference sequence).

The specimen sequenced was blood. The chain has TRBV20-1 and TRBJ2-7; 8 positions agree with TRBD1. This clonotype originated in a woman under 30 in good health. CDR3 sequence: CSATTGGGYEQYF. The DNA of the CDR3 is TGCAGTGCTACTACAGGGGGTGGATACGAGCAGTACTTC.